This T cell receptor (beta chain) came from a study of cytomegalovirus exposure and HLA in healthy donors (dated by TCRdb to between 2016 and 2019). Broadly, across the study: According to an earlier analysis of a few hundred of the donors, about 179 million T cells yielded roughly 110 million unique TCR beta sequences and more than 250 Gb of sequence data. Across some 400 genotyped donors of the cohort, an average of about 240,000 unique TCR beta nucleotide sequences per donor were sequenced, and roughly 18% of those sequences were non-productive. Typing coverage varied by locus: about 629-640 donors for A, B, C, DRB1 and DQB1; more than 500 for DQA1; around 570 for DPA1; approximately 470 for DPB1. In the later analysis, no new phenotypic data were used to find candidate immune exposures; instead, reliance was placed on TCR beta sequences and their occurrence across donors. Of the 350 to 450 genotyped donors, approximately 80% were placed in the genetic ancestry cluster associated with self-reported Caucasian donors. In an earlier analysis of a few hundred of the donors, high-throughput TCR beta sequencing was used to judge whether each TCR beta V gene segment behaved as functional or pseudogenic. Donor age, sex, ethnicity and CMV serostatus were compiled together with the repertoire data. The study was designed to test whether signatures of past pathogen exposure could be identified by cataloging public T cell receptors. Because of strong linkage in the cohort, a handful of DR-DQ haplotypes were treated as single units for association and clustering. All discovery cohort repertoires had been generated using a single sequencing platform. An early release that covered some 640 HLA-typed donors contained approximately 300 gigabases of sequencing data and 70 million to 100 million unique TCR sequences. A separate validation cohort of roughly 110 different subjects was used in addition to the approximately 670-subject first cohort. To predict cytomegalovirus infection status, the study combined high-throughput TCR immunosequencing, statistical association of individual TCRs with disease status, and machine learning. A later analysis re-examined previously published TCR beta repertoires from about 700 donors and added high-resolution HLA genotyping to investigate patterns of TCR occurrence. A later genetic analysis took genome-wide SNP genotypes for about 55% of the roughly 700 donors and used that subset as a discovery cohort. Both class I and class II loci were covered by HLA typing, at four-digit resolution. The study profiled the T cell repertoires of about 640 subjects by immunosequencing and related them to cytomegalovirus serostatus. The study at large found these results: In vitro tests confirmed that a few of the cytomegalovirus-associated TCR beta chains recognize cytomegalovirus antigens. A later analysis found that HLA-associated TCR beta chains were more clonally expanded and had lower generation probabilities than equally common non-associated chains. Because the 87-base-pair reads could not distinguish some IMGT-functional V segments, including TRBV6-2 and TRBV6-3, those segments were excluded. Most CMV-associated TCR beta chains appeared to be HLA-restricted in a later analysis, and the HLA associations seemed to be driven largely by CMV exposure. In a later analysis, the rate of TCR association differed among HLA loci, with DRB1 alleles having the most associated TCRs and HLA-C alleles having the fewest. A cluster of highly shared sequence variants was judged likely to be a technical artifact of the sequencing pipeline. Immune exposure information for the cohort was limited to CMV serostatus. Most TCR sequences were seen in very few donors, while some public TCRs were found in many individuals. Specific HLA alleles were associated with 15,000 to 20,000 TCR beta sequences at a false discovery rate of 0.05 in a later analysis. Presence/absence analyses assumed roughly uniform sequencing depth across donors, an assumption that may not hold. When HLA alleles, especially DR and DQ, strongly co-occurred, TCR associations were difficult to assign to individual alleles. The cohort was sequenced for TCR beta chains only, and without alpha or paired-chain data the features that could be detected were limited. Linkage disequilibrium might explain the correlated functional status among segregating V segments, but an unknown experimental factor could not be ruled out. According to a later genetic analysis, donors in an Asian-associated ancestry cluster had fewer N-insertions in productive TCRs than the roughly 670-donor mean. The study listed 164 TCR beta chains as associated with cytomegalovirus. The authors suggested that the approach could potentially be generalized to other disease states and immunological phenotypes. Several of the top co-occurrence clusters appeared to be linked to parvovirus B19, influenza, CMV and Epstein-Barr virus, according to a later analysis. A further reported finding was that TCR beta sequences accurately predicted the HLA-A and HLA-B alleles for most subjects in the first cohort. Cytomegalovirus status was reported to be diagnosed by the classifier with high specificity and sensitivity in both the original and validation cohorts. V-gene and J-gene trimming of TCR beta chains was associated with a missense DCLRE1C variant in a later genetic analysis, and the association was replicated in an independent cohort. The earlier analysis of 587 of the donors excluded over 15 rarely observed V segments, including chromosome 9 orphons, because counts were too low. In an earlier analysis of some 550 of the donors, most TCR beta V segments were observed in productive rearrangements about 87% or about 30% of the time, broadly matching IMGT annotations. Because HLA typing was unavailable for some donors at each locus, only the typed subset was used in association tests.

Reading the germline V gene gives CDR1 MNHEY and CDR2 SVGAGI. Trimming accounts for 5 bases at V and 4 bases at J, while the number of junction bases matched to no gene is 6. From the cysteine through the phenylalanine, the CDR3 covers 15 amino acids. Only CDR3 DNA remains: 45 bases, in frame from the first base. Libraries came from the immunoSEQ multiplex PCR assay. A mixture of 60 forward primers for TCR Vbeta segments and 13 reverse primers for TCR Jbeta segments was used in the multiplex PCR. Amplification of the CDR3 region of rearranged TCR beta genes was performed with a multiplex PCR assay on genomic DNA. Amplified TCR beta libraries were sequenced as 87-base-pair reads on the Illumina HiSeq System. The original methods were these. Across the 500 to 850 repertoires, a later analysis counted roughly 84 million unique TCR beta chains, roughly 11 million of which were shared by at least two donors. Raw reads were error-corrected and collapsed into unique sequences with a nearest-neighbor algorithm that merged closely related sequences to remove PCR and sequencing errors. To assign V, D and J gene segments, CDR3 sequences were aligned to IMGT reference sequences. For a sequence to be retained, a match of at least six nucleotides to both a V gene segment and a J gene segment was required. Rearrangements were classified as productive when the CDR3 lacked stop codons and remained in frame with V and J, and all other rearrangements were classified as non-productive. Following IMGT convention, CDR3 was defined as the stretch from the second conserved V-encoded cysteine to the conserved J-encoded phenylalanine. Sequences without an unambiguous match to a single V gene segment were excluded from the earlier analysis of a few hundred of the donors. In an earlier analysis of approximately 610 of the donors, V segments were called functional above 56.7% productive rearrangements and were called segregating when the between-donor standard deviation exceeded 5%. A statistical classification framework was developed to diagnose cytomegalovirus status using the catalog of TCR beta chain sequences. A later analysis assigned V and J genes by comparing TCR nucleotide sequences with IMGT/GENE-DB human TR gene sequences. A later analysis assigned CDR3 sequences and most-parsimonious VDJ recombination scenarios with the TCRdist pipeline. In a later analysis, each TCR beta chain was defined by its CDR3 amino acid sequence together with its V-gene family, and reads lacking a unique V-gene family were excluded. To address suspected cross-contamination and a sequencing artifact, a later analysis removed approximately 590 highly shared, low-generation-probability nucleotide sequences. A later analysis calculated a clonal expansion index for each public chain from normalized within-repertoire ranks of inferred template counts. Generation probabilities in a later analysis came from a VDJ recombination model fitted to out-of-frame rearrangements, and those results were checked against IGoR. In a later analysis, TCR-TCR, TCR-HLA and TCR-CMV co-occurrence was scored with hypergeometric tests, and a repertoire-size bias correction was applied to TCR pairs. A later analysis estimated false discovery rates by permuting HLA or CMV assignments 20 times. In a later analysis, co-occurring TCRs were grouped using DBSCAN, with TCRdist sequence similarity added in when clustering inside HLA-allele-positive subsets. Repertoires with fewer than 30,000 or more than 120,000 public chains were left out of co-occurrence clustering, as were a handful of repertoires with anomalous nucleotide sharing. TCRdb provides this immuneACCESS table in a form limited to in-frame rearrangements. Some clones are lacking; in checked studies, under half of them reflect an unresolved V gene, and why the rest are absent is not known. From that table come the V and J calls and clone size; the DNA was used to work out D and trimming. This sample has some 160,000 clones in its table, and 65% to 85% of those were observed once. The top ten constitute about 2.4% of the sample.

The cohort was made up of roughly 670 healthy bone marrow donors. At the time of sampling, every cohort member was nominally healthy, though immune exposures that went unrecorded were likely present. The donor tested CMV seronegative and was one of the 352 seronegative cohort members. A peripheral blood sample was provided by each donor, and peripheral blood mononuclear cells were used for TCR beta sequencing. The Qiagen DNeasy Blood Extraction Kit was used to extract genomic DNA from the blood cell samples. This clone was observed a few times. Its specific antigen is unknown. No per-base quality is available; no much larger clone lies one base away.

The clonotype comes from a man aged 60 to 69 in good health and CMV-seronegative. What was sequenced was PBMCs. The chain is assembled from TRBV6-5 and TRBJ1-3; 9 junctional bases match TRBD1. CDR3 region: CASSTGTGQGNTIYF. Read as DNA, the sequence is TGTGCCAGCAGTACGGGGACAGGGCAGGGAAACACCATATATTTT.